One T cell receptor beta chain is described in this entry. It has no known antigen specificity. No qualities accompany the bases; no much larger clone lies one base away. The CDR3 regions of human TCRbeta chains were subjected to immunosequencing. In the original analysis: Repertoire TCRs were checked for matches against a reference library of SARS-CoV-2-specific TCRs that had been generated using the MIRA antigen-specificity platform. Breadth meant the fraction of unique TCRs that were SARS-CoV-2-associated, whereas depth meant the fraction of total T cells that were SARS-CoV-2-associated. Each spike-specific TCR was assigned to its reactive spike region and to a CD4 or CD8 class using the MIRA data. Log10-transformed breadth and depth values were compared by one-way ANOVA with Sidak's multiple comparisons tests. The clones in this table, taken by TCRdb from immuneACCESS, are in-frame only. Not every clone is retained; where verified, under half of the shortfall comes from an unresolved V gene, and the cause of the rest is unknown. V and J calls and clone size are copied from that table; D and trimming were computed from the DNA. Across this sample there are about 120,000 clones, with 90% to 95% seen only once. The top ten hold approximately 5% of the sample.

This sample is drawn from a study of T cell responses to AZD1222 COVID-19 vaccine (dated by TCRdb to about 2021). For the study in its entirety: A total of about 230 trial participants underwent TCR sequencing, of whom some 210 received two doses of AZD1222 and some 25 received two doses of the MenACWY control vaccine. Enrollment into the trials was organized by age into subgroups of 18-55, 56-69 and 70-plus years, and those subgroups contained approximately 150, 30 and 60 TCR-sequenced participants, respectively. Summary of the overall study and its limitations: Epitopes outside the regions mutated in the B.1.351 and B.1.1.7 variants were reportedly recognized by nearly half of the unique spike-specific TCRs. The 56-69-year group was small, and its depth increase did not reach significance, likely because of low power. A significant rise in spike-specific TCR breadth and depth was observed after two AZD1222 doses relative to day 0 and relative to MenACWY recipients. CD4 TCRs associated with the vaccine covered the entire spike protein, and the dominant responses were in regions 160-218 and 743-854. Participants were mostly white British, with more females than males. The authors suggested clonal diversity may have been underestimated. Conclusions about previously exposed vaccinees were limited because only six AZD1222 recipients were SARS-CoV-2 seropositive at baseline. No day 14 peak-response samples were available, so repertoires were characterized only after the peak T cell response.

What the time point label conveys for this sample: about 28 days (+/-7) after the second vaccine dose. AZD1222 recipients with second doses at about 4 weeks or about 12 weeks were pooled, because spike-specific TCR depth and breadth did not differ between schedules. Samples from vaccinated people were obtained from the UK trials COV001 and COV002, which included a single-blind randomized controlled phase 2/3 trial of AZD1222 (ChAdOx1 nCoV-19) in healthy adults. For TCRbeta chain sequencing, PBMC samples from trial participants were taken at day 0 and at day 28 after the second dose. According to the germline V gene (reference sequence), CDR1 reads SEHNR and CDR2 reads FQNEAQ. The CDR3 contains 12 residues, cysteine and phenylalanine counted. The CDR3 DNA has 36 bases and is translated from base 1. Trimming takes 4 bases from V and 7 bases from J, and the germline ends sit 5 bases apart.

The source is an adult who received the AZD1222 COVID-19 vaccine. The chain is assembled from TRBV7-9 and TRBJ1-6, with the D gene uncertain. This sample comprised peripheral blood, obtained 28 days after the second AZD1222 dose. The bases are TGTGCCAGCAGCTCTAACAATTCACCCCTCCACTTT. Its amino acids are CASSSNNSPLHF.